The next 12 T cell receptor beta chains were all read from a single sample in a study of cytomegalovirus exposure and HLA in healthy donors. Vbeta (60) and Jbeta (13) primers were used in the PCR. Some clones are missing from TCRdb's copy, which holds only in-frame ones; the method was immunoSEQ multiplex PCR. The data show about 130,000 clones, roughly 72% seen once. The sequenced sample consisted of PBMCs. These receptors originate from a man aged 35 to 55 in good health and CMV-seropositive.

This clone is a singleton in its sample. CDR3 residues: CASSTPPTGRYNEQFF. CDR3 DNA: TGTGCCAGTAGTACCCCCCCCACCGGGAGGTACAATGAGCAGTTCTTC. This chain uses TRBV19 with TRBJ2-1, with TRBD2 identical over 7 bases. The germline CDR1 and CDR2 sequences are LNHDA and SQIVND (reference sequence). V trimming: 4 bases; J trimming: 4 bases; junction bases outside the gene matches: 10. The CDR3 consists of 16 residues.

The rearrangement uses TRBV6-1 and TRBJ1-1; possibly TRBD1 for D (5 bases). Germline V lookup: CDR1 MNHNS, CDR2 SASEGT. V shed 6 bases and J shed 6 bases, with 11 bases lying between them. The CDR3 totals 12 residues. CDR3 loop: CASRPDRPEAFF. As DNA, the CDR3 is TGTGCCAGCAGACCAGACAGACCTGAAGCTTTCTTT.

J is TRBJ1-2 and V is TRBV27, with D possibly TRBD1 on 5 matching bases. V lost 5 bases to trimming and J lost 6 bases, with 10 bases between them. The CDR3 spans 12 residues. CDR1 is MNHEY, CDR2 SMNVEV, per germline (reference sequence). CDR3 amino acids: CASSPQGDGYTF. The CDR3, as DNA: TGTGCCAGCAGTCCGCAGGGCGATGGCTACACCTTC.

The chain employs TRBV13 and TRBJ1-2, with 9 bases aligning to TRBD1. The V segment lost 5 bases and the J segment 4 bases; nucleotides outside the gene matches: 5. This CDR3 region has 14 residues. Germline CDR1 is PRHDT and CDR2 is FYEKMQ (reference sequence). The CDR3 loop reads CASSMGQGGYGYTF. The CDR3 nucleotides are TGTGCCAGCAGCATGGGACAGGGCGGCTATGGCTACACCTTC.

The CDR3 DNA reads as TGTGCCAGCAGCCCCGCCGGGAACACTGAAGCTTTCTTT. It specifies CASSPAGNTEAFF. The rearrangement joins TRBV7-6 to TRBJ1-1; D not certain. Germline-derived CDR1 and CDR2 are SGHVS and FNYEAQ. V was trimmed by 5 bases and J by 1 base, leaving 8 bases between them. The CDR3 is made up of 13 amino acids.

This clone appeared a single time. The rearrangement joins TRBV30 to TRBJ1-2; D remains unclear. Germline lookup yields CDR1 GTSNPN and CDR2 SVGIG (reference sequence). V lost 7 bases to trimming and J lost 8 bases, with 14 bases between them. This CDR3 region has 11 residues. In DNA, the CDR3 is TGTGCCTTAGCCCGGGGTGGGGGCTACACCTTC. This codes for CALARGGGYTF.

The rearrangement uses TRBV4-2 and TRBJ2-1, with 10 bases fitting TRBD2. This CDR3 contains 15 residues. Germline V gene data show CDR1 as LGHNA and CDR2 as YNFKEQ. J lost 7 bases, V lost 1 base, and 4 bases had no gene match. This CDR3 reads CASSQVAGGLNEQFF. DNA of the CDR3: TGTGCCAGCAGCCAAGTAGCGGGAGGTTTAAATGAGCAGTTCTTC.

The chain is built from TRBV29-1 and TRBJ1-2, with 8 positions matching TRBD1. V lost 5 bases and J lost 4; bases outside the gene matches: 6. The V gene's germline CDR1 is SQVTM and CDR2 ANQGSEA. The CDR3 spans 13 residues. CDR3 sequence reads: CSVPRGRAYGYTF. The CDR3 DNA reads as TGCAGCGTTCCCAGGGGGCGAGCCTATGGCTACACCTTC.

V usage is TRBV5-1 and J usage is TRBJ1-5, with a tentative D call TRBD1 (5 bases). CDR3 length equals 14 residues. Trimming removed 1 base at V and 2 bases at J, with 7 bases between. Germline CDR1 SGHRS, CDR2 YFSETQ. CDR3 sequence: CASSLTTGNQPQHF. The DNA for the CDR3 is TGCGCCAGCAGCTTGACGACAGGCAATCAGCCCCAGCATTTT.

J is TRBJ1-1 and V is TRBV7-7; D gene unclear. V lost 4 bases and J lost 5, with 11 bases in between. Per the germline V gene, CDR1 is SSHAT and CDR2 is FNYEAQ (reference sequence). This CDR3 is built from 13 residues. The CDR3 spells CASSSNAGTEAFF. CDR3 coding DNA: TGTGCCAGCAGCTCGAATGCCGGTACTGAAGCTTTCTTT.

The chain is built from TRBV27 and TRBJ1-1; 10 nucleotides align to TRBD1. This CDR3 has 15 amino acids. Trimming at V came to 2 bases and at J to 4 bases, leaving 4 bases not matched to a gene. CDR1 and CDR2 from the germline V gene are MNHEY and SMNVEV (reference sequence). The CDR3 DNA follows: TGTGCCAGCAGTTTAGGACAGGGGGGGAGCACTGAAGCTTTCTTT. Its protein product is CASSLGQGGSTEAFF.

The V call is TRBV27, the J call TRBJ1-4; D unclear. Germline V CDR1 and CDR2: MNHEY, SMNVEV (reference sequence). V lost 5 bases, J lost 3 bases, and 19 bases lay in between. The CDR3 runs to 17 residues. The CDR3 is CASSPRLSHAPNEKLFF. The DNA of the CDR3 is TGTGCCAGCAGTCCGAGACTCTCCCACGCACCTAATGAAAAACTGTTTTTT.